This TCR beta chain originates from a study of OX40 agonist ivuxolimab in advanced cancers. Study as a whole: Cancers in dose escalation were hepatocellular, melanoma, renal cell and head and neck. Checkpoint inhibitors had been given previously to over 30% of patients. Cohort: around 83% men, mean age 60, aged about 23 to 79.

This clone was counted between two and nine times. Generated by immunoSEQ multiplex PCR, the TCRdb table keeps only in-frame clones and is missing some. Among about 48,000 clones listed, approximately 78% were seen once. V lost 5 bases and J lost 4, with 13 bases in between. Germline CDR1 KGHSH, CDR2 LQKENI. The CDR3 contains 14 residues. The gene calls are TRBV18 and TRBJ2-3, with D perhaps TRBD2 (5 bases). This receptor was identified in an adult with an advanced solid tumor such as melanoma, head and neck, liver or kidney cancer. This material consisted of CD4+ or CD8+ T cells sorted from blood, taken in a trial of the OX40 agonist ivuxolimab. The CDR3 reads CASSGGRRADTQYF. In DNA form, the CDR3 reads TGTGCCAGCTCAGGAGGTCGTCGGGCAGATACGCAGTATTTT.